The entry that follows covers one T cell receptor beta chain sequence. Cells designated naive CD8 were CD45RO-negative and were positively selected for CCR7, with terminally differentiated effector memory CD45RA+ cells excluded. This sample was included in a study of shared clonotypes between healthy human individuals. Across the study: The study used three CD4 naive, three CD4 memory, two CD8 naive and one CD8 memory plate per donor.

Repertoires were generated with immunoSEQ multiplex PCR, while TCRdb's copy carries only in-frame clones and drops some. This sample has some 1,900,000 clones, with roughly 94% found just once. The specimen sequenced was naive CD8+ T cells sorted from blood. This sequence originates from a young man in good health.

The CDR3 region has the DNA TGTGCCAGCAGCTCCGGGACAGAGGGTGAAGCTTTCTTT. The encoded protein is CASSSGTEGEAFF. V and J are TRBV5-4 and TRBJ1-1; 7 positions match TRBD1. The CDR3 spans 13 residues. The trim removed 3 bases at V and 7 bases at J, leaving 6 bases unmatched. The germline V gene encodes CDR1 SGHNT and CDR2 YYREEE (reference sequence). The whole variable domain, remainder taken from reference TRBV5-4 and TRBJ1-1, is ETGVTQSPTHLIKTRGQQVTLRCSSQSGHNTVSWYQQALGQGPQFIFQYYREEENGRGNFPPRFSGLQFPNYSSELNVNALELDDSALYLCASSSGTEGEAFFGQGTRLTVV.